The next 32 T cell receptor beta chains were all read from a single sample in a study of T cell responses to AZD1222 COVID-19 vaccine. Only in-frame clones appear in the TCRdb table, and some are missing; sequencing was by immunoSEQ multiplex PCR. The sample lists almost 70,000 clones; less than 85% were seen once. Here the sequenced sample was peripheral blood, taken 28 days after the second AZD1222 dose. The receptors were gathered from an adult who received the AZD1222 COVID-19 vaccine.

The V call is TRBV6-5, the J call TRBJ1-1; D is unresolved. Germline values: CDR1 MNHEY, CDR2 SVGAGI. The CDR3 totals 12 residues. Trimming took off 5 bases at V and 4 bases at J, with 8 bases between the two ends. CDR3 loop: CASSRESTEAFF. CDR3 nucleotide sequence: TGTGCCAGCAGTCGGGAGAGCACTGAAGCTTTCTTT.

V and J are TRBV7-2 and TRBJ2-2, with TRBD2 identical over 7 bases. Per the germline V gene, CDR1 is SGHTA and CDR2 is FQGNSA. V shed 5 bases, J shed 6 bases, and the junction held 12 bases outside the gene matches. This CDR3 spans 16 amino acids. The CDR3, as DNA: TGTGCCAGCAGCCCGAGGGGCGGACTAGTGGCCGGGGAGCTGTTTTTT. Encoded protein: CASSPRGGLVAGELFF.

This clone was observed once. Here the CDR3 reads CASSLTPRNTEAFF. The DNA for the CDR3 is TGTGCCAGCAGCTTGACACCCAGGAACACTGAAGCTTTCTTT. The chain employs TRBV11-2 and TRBJ1-1; D ambiguous. V lost 3 bases, J lost 1 base, and 9 bases lay in between. This CDR3 is 14 amino acids long. The germline gives CDR1 SGHAT, CDR2 FQNNGV.

This clone was detected once. J is TRBJ1-6 and V is TRBV5-1; 9 nucleotides match TRBD1. Trimming cost V 0 bases and J 9 bases; bases outside gene matches: 7. The germline gives CDR1 SGHRS, CDR2 YFSETQ. The CDR3 runs 16 residues. CDR3 coding DNA: TGCGCCAGCAGCTTGGGGACAGGGGCTCCGGGTTCACCCCTCCACTTT. Amino acid sequence: CASSLGTGAPGSPLHF.

The rearrangement links TRBV19 to TRBJ2-3; 7 bases line up with TRBD1. Per the germline V gene, CDR1 is LNHDA and CDR2 is SQIVND (reference sequence). The CDR3 loop spans 13 amino acids. V gave up 3 bases and J gave up 6 bases; unmatched junction bases: 3. This CDR3 reads CASSMSRGDTQYF. The CDR3 DNA is TGTGCCAGTAGTATGAGCAGGGGGGATACGCAGTATTTT. Variable domain in full (rest from reference TRBV19 and TRBJ2-3): DGGITQSPKYLFRKEGQNVTLSCEQNLNHDAMYWYRQDPGQGLRLIYYSQIVNDFQKGDIAEGYSVSREKKESFPLTVTSAQKNPTAFYLCASSMSRGDTQYFGPGTRLTVL.

The J gene is TRBJ1-1, the V gene TRBV5-1; 7 bases align to TRBD1. The CDR3 covers 14 residues. The ends lost 4 bases at V and 0 bases at J; junction bases unmatched: 3. Per germline, CDR1 SGHRS and CDR2 YFSETQ. The CDR3 nucleotides are TGCGCCAGCAGCCGACAGGGTGTGAACACTGAAGCTTTCTTT. It yields the protein CASSRQGVNTEAFF.

The V call is TRBV15, the J call TRBJ2-1; D may match TRBD1 or TRBD2 (5 bases each). The CDR3 is 15 amino acids. Germline CDR1 reads LNHNV; CDR2 reads YYDKDF (reference sequence). V lost 1 base to trimming and J lost 13 bases, with 20 bases between them. CDR3 in DNA: TGTGCCACCAGCAGAGTCCGGGACCCAGGCTCGAGACAGTTCTTC. It specifies CATSRVRDPGSRQFF.

The sample holds a few counts of this clone. The CDR3 nucleotides read TGCGCCAGCAGCTTGGCAGTCTTTGGGGGCGGTGAAAAACTGTTTTTT. It is translated as CASSLAVFGGGEKLFF. The chain is built from TRBV5-1 and TRBJ1-4, with D perhaps TRBD1 (6 bases). With 0 bases removed from V and 7 bases from J, the gap between germline ends came to 16 bases. The germline V gene has CDR1 SGHRS and CDR2 YFSETQ. The CDR3 length is 16 residues.

This clone turned up a few times. This chain connects TRBV12-3 or TRBV12-4 to TRBJ2-1; D unresolved. This CDR3 is built from 13 residues. The germline V and J ends were trimmed by 0 bases and 6 bases, with 6 bases remaining between them. The CDR3 DNA is TGTGCCAGCAGTTTAGCGCTTTCCAATGAGCAGTTCTTC. This translates into CASSLALSNEQFF.

This chain uses TRBV9 with TRBJ2-2; D is unresolved. With 0 bases removed from V and 4 bases from J, the gap between germline ends came to 10 bases. The CDR3 loop spans 15 amino acids. Germline CDR1 is SGDLS and CDR2 is YYNGEE. The CDR3 is CASSVGVQPTGELFF. CDR3 nucleotide sequence: TGTGCCAGCAGCGTAGGAGTACAGCCCACCGGGGAGCTGTTTTTT.

The V call is TRBV30, the J call TRBJ2-7; TRBD1 matches 10 bases. V was clipped by 4 bases and J by 5 bases; unmatched bases: 8. This CDR3 contains 14 residues. Germline V gives CDR1 GTSNPN, CDR2 SVGIG (reference sequence). CDR3 in amino acids: CAWNTRDRGHEQYF. CDR3 bases: TGTGCCTGGAATACACGGGACAGGGGCCACGAGCAGTACTTC.

This chain joins TRBV11-2 and TRBJ2-7, with no clear D. The germline V and J ends were trimmed by 5 bases and 4 bases, with 21 bases remaining between them. The length of the CDR3 is 16 residues. The V gene's germline CDR1 is SGHAT and CDR2 FQNNGV. For the CDR3, the DNA is TGTGCCAGCAGCCCAGGCCTGATCGCTGGGCCTTACGAGCAGTACTTC. Its protein is CASSPGLIAGPYEQYF.

The chain carries TRBV11-2 and TRBJ2-2, with 7 bases lining up with TRBD1. Germline V gene data show CDR1 as SGHAT and CDR2 as FQNNGV. The CDR3 runs 16 residues. Losses at the gene ends were 3 bases for V and 1 base for J; bases not matched to a gene: 5. Here the CDR3 DNA reads TGTGCCAGCAGCTTCAGGACAGGCTGGAACACCGGGGAGCTGTTTTTT. Translated: CASSFRTGWNTGELFF. The full variable domain, rest sourced from reference TRBV11-2 and TRBJ2-2, is EAGVAQSPRYKIIEKRQSVAFWCNPISGHATLYWYQQILGQGPKLLIQFQNNGVVDDSQLPKDRFSAERLKGVDSTLKIQPAKLEDSAVYLCASSFRTGWNTGELFFGEGSRLTVL.

The rearrangement links TRBV11-3 to TRBJ1-5; maybe TRBD1 (5 bases). The CDR3 runs to 14 residues. Between the trimmed V and J ends, which lost 2 bases and 5 bases, there was a span of 10 bases. The germline V gene encodes CDR1 SGHNT and CDR2 YENEEA. This CDR3 reads CASSLPQGDQPQHF. The CDR3 DNA reads TGTGCCAGCAGCTTACCTCAGGGAGATCAGCCCCAGCATTTT.

This clone has a single count. The chain combines TRBV4-2 with TRBJ2-4; tentatively, D is TRBD1 (5 bases). This CDR3 has 15 amino acids. CDR1 LGHNA and CDR2 YNFKEQ come from the germline V gene. Trimming removed 0 bases from V and 15 bases from J, with 21 bases in between. DNA of the CDR3: TGTGCCAGCAGCCAAGAGGGTTCTAGGGGTATCGCCCCGTACTTC. The encoded protein is CASSQEGSRGIAPYF.

V usage is TRBV18 and J usage is TRBJ2-3, with 8 positions matching TRBD1. The trim removed 3 bases at V and 2 bases at J, leaving 4 bases unmatched. CDR3 length equals 15 residues. Germline V gene data show CDR1 as KGHSH and CDR2 as LQKENI. CDR3 in amino acids: CASSPDRASTDTQYF. The CDR3 nucleotides read TGTGCCAGCTCACCGGACAGGGCGTCCACAGATACGCAGTATTTT.

This clone was seen only a few times. This chain uses TRBV30 with TRBJ1-1; TRBD1 matches 9 bases. The V and J ends lost 5 bases and 4 bases, in that order; junction bases with no gene match: 8. The CDR3 is 14 residues long. The V gene's germline CDR1 is GTSNPN and CDR2 SVGIG (reference sequence). CDR3 amino acids: CAWEKDRGSTEAFF. The CDR3, as DNA: TGTGCCTGGGAAAAGGACAGGGGTTCCACTGAAGCTTTCTTT.

The chain recombines TRBV30 with TRBJ1-1; weak D call: TRBD1 (5 bases). Germline V gene lookup returns CDR1 GTSNPN and CDR2 SVGIG (reference sequence). V shed 6 bases and J shed 0 bases, with 20 bases lying between them. The CDR3 has 16 amino acids. This CDR3 reads CACSRGLQKLNTEAFF. The CDR3 DNA sequence: TGTGCCTGTTCTAGGGGACTACAGAAATTGAACACTGAAGCTTTCTTT.

This clone came up once. V gene TRBV11-3 combines with J gene TRBJ2-5; unclear D gene. Germline V gene lookup returns CDR1 SGHNT and CDR2 YENEEA. V was cut by 5 bases and J by 3 bases, with 4 bases left in between. The CDR3 has 11 amino acids. The CDR3 DNA sequence: TGTGCCAGCAGCCCGAAAGAGACCCAGTACTTC. Translating gives CASSPKETQYF.

The chain combines TRBV11-2 with TRBJ2-2, with TRBD2 matching 14 bases. The CDR3 is 19 residues long. V lost 0 bases to trimming and J lost 6 bases; unmatched junction nucleotides: 9. From germline, CDR1 is SGHAT and CDR2 FQNNGV. The CDR3 sequence is CASSLDGTSGRVWSGELFF. Written as DNA, the CDR3 is TGTGCCAGCAGCTTAGATGGGACTAGCGGGAGAGTTTGGTCCGGGGAGCTGTTTTTT.

The chain has TRBV5-4 and TRBJ2-1, with TRBD2 identical over 8 bases. V shed 3 bases, J shed 0 bases, and the junction held 2 bases outside the gene matches. There are 15 residues in the CDR3. Germline CDR1 and CDR2: SGHNT and YYREEE (reference sequence). The CDR3 spells CASSSGTSSYNEQFF. DNA for the CDR3: TGTGCCAGCAGCTCGGGGACTAGCTCCTACAATGAGCAGTTCTTC.

V gene TRBV19 combines with J gene TRBJ1-4; maybe TRBD1 (5 bases). The CDR3 runs 15 residues. The germline V gene has CDR1 LNHDA and CDR2 SQIVND (reference sequence). Trimming removed 6 bases at V and 8 bases at J, with 19 bases between. CDR3 nucleotides: TGTGCCAGTAGCTCCACTAGGGGTCGAGGGGAAAAACTGTTTTTT. It is translated as CASSSTRGRGEKLFF.

The rearrangement uses TRBV5-4 and TRBJ2-3, with D maybe TRBD2 (7 bases). The CDR3 spans 16 residues. Trimming shortened V by 1 base and J by 1 base, and 13 bases separated the two germline ends. Germline CDR1 is SGHNT and CDR2 is YYREEE (reference sequence). The CDR3 protein is CASSLRRGAGTDTQYF. CDR3 DNA: TGTGCCAGCAGCTTGAGACGGGGGGCCGGCACAGATACGCAGTATTTT.

The J gene is TRBJ1-3, the V gene TRBV7-2; TRBD1 is a possible D gene (6 bases). This CDR3 contains 14 residues. Germline V gives CDR1 SGHTA, CDR2 FQGNSA. V shed 4 bases and J shed 4 bases, with 11 bases lying between them. The CDR3 DNA reads TGTGCCAGCAGCTCCAATCAGGGGGGAAACACCATATATTTT. Protein sequence: CASSSNQGGNTIYF.

The chain has TRBV19 and TRBJ1-1, with a weak D call TRBD1 (5 bases). CDR1 and CDR2 (germline): LNHDA, SQIVND (reference sequence). Trimming cost V 5 bases and J 1 base, with 11 bases left between them. CDR3 length: 14 residues. The CDR3 nucleotides are TGTGCCAGTAGTCCCCGGACACAGAACACTGAAGCTTTCTTT. It encodes CASSPRTQNTEAFF.

This clone was observed a single time. This chain joins TRBV18 and TRBJ1-2; 7 positions match TRBD1. Germline V gene data show CDR1 as KGHSH and CDR2 as LQKENI. The CDR3 runs 15 residues. V lost 2 bases, J lost 3 bases, and 6 bases stayed unmatched. The DNA of the CDR3 is TGTGCCAGCTCACCAGCCGGGACAGCGGACTATGGCTACACCTTC. Amino acid sequence: CASSPAGTADYGYTF.

This clone was seen a few times. CDR3 loop: CASSRAGGNQPQHF. CDR3 bases: TGTGCCAGCAGCCGCGCCGGGGGCAATCAGCCCCAGCATTTT. The rearrangement joins TRBV7-9 to TRBJ1-5; unclear D gene. Germline CDR1 SEHNR, CDR2 FQNEAQ (reference sequence). The CDR3 loop spans 14 amino acids. Trimming took 5 bases from V and 2 from J, leaving 10 bases between them.

The rearrangement uses TRBV27 and TRBJ2-7; D not resolved. Per the germline V gene, CDR1 is MNHEY and CDR2 is SMNVEV (reference sequence). With 4 bases removed from V and 5 bases from J, the gap between germline ends came to 18 bases. The CDR3 length is 15 residues. CDR3 region: CASSSQPVFGNEQYF. The DNA for the CDR3 is TGTGCCAGCAGTTCACAGCCGGTTTTTGGAAACGAGCAGTACTTC.

The chain employs TRBV5-1 and TRBJ2-2, with D perhaps matching TRBD2 (6 bases). The CDR3 consists of 17 residues. From germline, CDR1 is SGHRS and CDR2 YFSETQ. V lost 4 bases to trimming and J lost 0 bases, with 16 bases between them. CDR3 DNA sequence: TGCGCCAGCAGCCCGGGACTTAGCGGAGCGAACACCGGGGAGCTGTTTTTT. It yields the protein CASSPGLSGANTGELFF.

This clone has only one observation. Here the CDR3 reads CASSISAGSNYGYTF. Here the CDR3 DNA reads TGTGCCAGTAGTATATCGGCAGGTTCTAACTATGGCTACACCTTC. This rearrangement joins TRBV19 to TRBJ1-2; D is unclear. V gave up 2 bases and J gave up 0 bases, with 10 bases separating them. Germline V gene sequence: CDR1 LNHDA, CDR2 SQIVND (reference sequence). This CDR3 region has 15 residues.

The chain has TRBV5-1 and TRBJ1-2, with 10 bases matching TRBD1. Germline CDR1 and CDR2: SGHRS and YFSETQ. The V gene end was trimmed by 0 bases and the J gene end by 8 bases; junction bases not matched to a gene: 10. The CDR3 extends over 16 amino acids. In nucleotides, the CDR3 is TGCGCCAGCAGCTTGGCCTTGACGGGACAGGGGAAAGGCTACACCTTC. Its translation: CASSLALTGQGKGYTF. Filled out from reference TRBV5-1 and TRBJ1-2, the complete variable domain reads KAGVTQTPRYLIKTRGQQVTLSCSPISGHRSVSWYQQTPGQGLQFLFEYFSETQRNKGNFPGRFSGRQFSNSRSEMNVSTLELGDSALYLCASSLALTGQGKGYTFGSGTRLTVV.

The genes are TRBV6-5 and TRBJ1-6; D unclear. This CDR3 is 13 amino acids long. V was shortened by 4 bases and J by 9 bases, with 10 bases between the two germline ends. Germline CDR1 is MNHEY and CDR2 is SVGAGI. The CDR3 DNA reads as TGTGCCAGCAGTTTACAAAAAAGTTCACCCCTCCACTTT. It specifies CASSLQKSSPLHF.